This TCR beta chain was captured in a study of cytomegalovirus exposure and HLA in healthy donors. Study at large: Earlier results showed roughly 120 million unique TCR beta sequences derived from approximately 170 million T cells. Overall study results and limits: Follow-up analysis later connected one missense variant in DCLRE1C with trimming of TCR beta V- and J-genes. In a later analysis, at a false discovery rate of 0.05, approximately 18,000 TCR beta sequences were associated with HLA alleles.

Use of 60 Vbeta and 13 Jbeta primers characterized the PCR. TCRdb keeps only in-frame clones here, not all; method: immunoSEQ multiplex PCR. The data hold about 190,000 clones, with about 69% observed a single time. Germline V CDR1 and CDR2: SQVTM, ANQGSEA. V lost 6 bases, J lost 4 bases, and 5 bases stayed unmatched. This CDR3 region has 12 residues. Points on this clone: Its antigen remains unidentified.

The sequenced material came from PBMCs. This TCR was sampled from a man aged 30 to 45 in good health and CMV-seropositive. This chain joins TRBV29-1 and TRBJ2-5; 7 nucleotides line up with TRBD1. The CDR3 DNA reads as TGCAGCGTGATAAAGGGGGCAGAGACCCAGTACTTC. Translation: CSVIKGAETQYF.